This T cell receptor beta chain was sequenced in a study of T cell responses to AZD1222 COVID-19 vaccine. Study information: It was second doses at about 4 or about 12 weeks that were pooled. Study-wide findings and caveats: Spike was spanned by vaccine-associated CD4 TCRs, which were dominant at 160-218 and 743-854. Compared with day 0, the breadth and depth of the Spike-specific TCR repertoire rose significantly after two doses of AZD1222. Clonal diversity may have been underestimated, and the donors were mostly white British, with more females than males.

This clone came up once. Its antigen is as yet unknown. This table comes from immunoSEQ multiplex PCR, and its TCRdb copy is limited to in-frame clones, with some not included. This sample has 150,000 or so clones, with roughly nine tenths found just once. The V gene lost 5 bases and the J gene lost 9 bases, with 11 bases spanning the gap. CDR3 size: 11 residues. The germline CDR1 and CDR2 sequences are SNHLY and FYNNEI. The rearrangement joins TRBV2 to TRBJ2-7; no firm D call. The sample consisted of peripheral blood, taken on day 0 of AZD1222 vaccination. This TCR was recovered from an adult in good health. CDR3 nucleotides: TGTGCCAGCAGTACGATGAGTGTGCAGTACTTC. It codes for CASSTMSVQYF. The variable domain in full, with the rest retrieved from reference TRBV2 and TRBJ2-7, is EPEVTQTPSHQVTQMGQEVILRCVPISNHLYFYWYRQILGQKVEFLVSFYNNEISEKSEIFDDQFSVERPDGSNFTLKIRSTKLEDSAMYFCASSTMSVQYFGPGTRLTVT.